One sample yielded the 19 T cell receptor beta chains listed below, sequenced in a study of T cell responses to AZD1222 COVID-19 vaccine. Sequencing used immunoSEQ multiplex PCR; TCRdb keeps in-frame clones, though not all of them. The top ten clones hold approximately 25% of a sample with tens of thousands of clones, around 87% of them seen once. Sample: peripheral blood, taken on day 0 of AZD1222 vaccination. The receptors here all came from an adult in good health.

The chain couples TRBV9 to TRBJ2-7; D gene ambiguous. The germline V and J ends were trimmed by 0 bases and 3 bases, with 10 bases remaining between them. This CDR3 is 14 amino acids long. From germline, CDR1 is SGDLS and CDR2 YYNGEE. CDR3 bases: TGTGCCAGCAGCGTAGGGCCAGATAACTACGAGCAGTACTTC. Translated, it gives CASSVGPDNYEQYF.

This chain links TRBV6-2 or TRBV6-3 with TRBJ1-1; the match to TRBD1 covers 9 bases. The CDR3 is made up of 16 amino acids. Germline CDR1 reads MNHEY; CDR2 reads SVGEGT. Losses at the gene ends were 5 bases for V and 5 bases for J; bases not matched to a gene: 12. In nucleotides, the CDR3 is TGTGCCAGCAGTCAGGGACAGGGAAAAGAAGGGACTGAAGCTTTCTTT. Encoded protein: CASSQGQGKEGTEAFF.

The V and J genes are TRBV27 and TRBJ2-7; D not resolved. The germline V gene encodes CDR1 MNHEY and CDR2 SMNVEV (reference sequence). The CDR3 covers 13 residues. Trimming cost V 5 bases and J 6 bases, with 14 bases left between them. The CDR3 protein is CASSPVQVGEQYF. The CDR3 nucleotides are TGTGCCAGCAGTCCGGTCCAGGTGGGCGAGCAGTACTTC.

The chain couples TRBV3-1 (or the pseudogene TRBV3-2) to TRBJ1-4, with 8 bases fitting TRBD1. The J segment lost 10 bases and the V segment lost 0 bases, leaving 10 bases of the junction unmatched. CDR1 is LGHDT, CDR2 YNNKEL, per germline (reference sequence). CDR3 length: 16 amino acids. The CDR3 region has the DNA TGTGCCAGCAGCCAAGAAACGATCAGGGGGCGCGGAAAACTGTTTTTT. It specifies CASSQETIRGRGKLFF.

This clone was detected once. This chain links TRBV11-3 with TRBJ2-3; 12 bases match TRBD2. In germline, CDR1 is SGHNT, CDR2 YENEEA. CDR3 length: 16 amino acids. V was clipped by 4 bases and J by 1 base; unmatched bases: 3. CDR3 loop: CASSSRTSGGTDTQYF. CDR3 sequence (DNA): TGTGCCAGCAGCTCTCGGACTAGCGGGGGCACAGATACGCAGTATTTT.

The chain carries TRBV6-5 and TRBJ2-7; D is ambiguous. Looked up from germline, CDR1 is MNHEY and CDR2 is SVGAGI. This CDR3 is 14 amino acids long. Trimming took off 5 bases at V and 1 base at J, with 12 bases between the two ends. CDR3 loop: CASSLSSGSYEQYF. The CDR3, as DNA: TGTGCCAGCAGTCTCTCCTCAGGTTCCTACGAGCAGTACTTC.

The CDR3 loop reads CASRAPGQAKNIQYF. The CDR3, as DNA: TGTGCCAGCAGGGCGCCGGGACAGGCTAAAAACATTCAGTACTTC. The chain combines TRBV28 with TRBJ2-4; TRBD1 matches 8 bases. The CDR3 extends over 15 amino acids. Per germline, CDR1 MDHEN and CDR2 SYDVKM. The V gene end was trimmed by 6 bases and the J gene end by 4 bases; junction bases not matched to a gene: 8.

This clone was seen only a few times. The chain employs TRBV5-1 and TRBJ2-7; the D gene is possibly TRBD1 (5 bases). CDR3 length: 16 amino acids. Between the trimmed V and J ends, which lost 0 bases and 0 bases, there was a span of 13 bases. The germline V gene has CDR1 SGHRS and CDR2 YFSETQ. The CDR3 loop is CASSLEGLESSYEQYF. DNA of the CDR3: TGCGCCAGCAGCTTGGAGGGGCTTGAAAGCTCCTACGAGCAGTACTTC. Filled out from reference TRBV5-1 and TRBJ2-7, the complete variable domain reads KAGVTQTPRYLIKTRGQQVTLSCSPISGHRSVSWYQQTPGQGLQFLFEYFSETQRNKGNFPGRFSGRQFSNSRSEMNVSTLELGDSALYLCASSLEGLESSYEQYFGPGTRLTVT.

The CDR3 DNA follows: TGTGCCAGCAGCCAGGGGGGAAGTGGACAAAAAGCTTTCTTT. It yields the protein CASSQGGSGQKAFF. V usage is TRBV3-1 (or the pseudogene TRBV3-2) and J usage is TRBJ1-1; D possibly corresponds to TRBD1 (5 bases). The CDR3 extends over 14 amino acids. With 3 bases removed from V and 9 bases from J, the gap between germline ends came to 17 bases. From germline, CDR1 is LGHDT and CDR2 YNNKEL (reference sequence).

V is TRBV10-3 and J is TRBJ2-7; D is unresolved. The CDR3 totals 15 residues. Trimming took 4 bases from V and 0 from J, leaving 13 bases between them. Germline CDR1 reads ENHRY; CDR2 reads SYGVKD. CDR3 protein: CAISGLGASSYEQYF. For the CDR3, the DNA is TGTGCCATCAGTGGTTTGGGCGCGAGCTCCTACGAGCAGTACTTC.

This clone appeared a single time. V usage is TRBV9 and J usage is TRBJ1-1; D is unresolved. Trimming took off 3 bases at V and 3 bases at J, with 12 bases between the two ends. The V gene's germline CDR1 is SGDLS and CDR2 YYNGEE. The CDR3 is made up of 14 amino acids. This chain's CDR3 is CASSASGRDTEAFF. The CDR3 region has the DNA TGTGCCAGCAGCGCCAGTGGGCGGGACACTGAAGCTTTCTTT.

The V and J genes are TRBV28 and TRBJ1-2; 7 nucleotides line up with TRBD1. The CDR3 has 14 residues. Germline V CDR1 and CDR2: MDHEN, SYDVKM. J gave up 3 bases and V 5 bases, and 6 bases lay outside the gene matches. The DNA of the CDR3 is TGTGCCAGCAGTGGACGGACAGGCTACTATGGCTACACCTTC. Protein product: CASSGRTGYYGYTF.

The chain carries TRBV6-5 and TRBJ1-3; 7 nucleotides match TRBD1. The CDR3 contains 15 residues. Germline V lookup: CDR1 MNHEY, CDR2 SVGAGI. Germline trimming cut 6 bases from V and 4 bases from J; bases unmatched to any gene: 9. CDR3 sequence (DNA): TGTGCCAGCAGCACGCCAGGGGGTAAAGGAAACACCATATATTTT. Protein: CASSTPGGKGNTIYF.

This clone showed up just once. The chain recombines TRBV5-1 with TRBJ1-2, with 7 bases that match TRBD1. Trimming cost V 0 bases and J 4 bases; bases outside gene matches: 3. The CDR3 is 14 residues long. Germline V gene data show CDR1 as SGHRS and CDR2 as YFSETQ. The CDR3 sequence: CASSLGQGPYGYTF. CDR3 bases: TGCGCCAGCAGCTTGGGACAGGGCCCCTATGGCTACACCTTC.

The chain uses TRBV19 and TRBJ1-1; D is unclear. V was trimmed by 1 base and J by 1 base, leaving 7 bases between them. CDR3 length equals 14 residues. Germline-derived CDR1 and CDR2 are LNHDA and SQIVND (reference sequence). The CDR3 DNA follows: TGTGCCAGTAGTATAGGAAGTTCGAACACTGAAGCTTTCTTT. It translates to CASSIGSSNTEAFF.

The V call is TRBV19, the J call TRBJ2-1; D remains ambiguous. Looked up from germline, CDR1 is LNHDA and CDR2 is SQIVND (reference sequence). The V end lost 0 bases, the J end lost 6 bases, and 18 bases lay between the germline ends. This CDR3 contains 17 residues. The CDR3 spells CASSIDLARVSPNEQFF. DNA for the CDR3: TGTGCCAGTAGTATAGATCTGGCCCGTGTCAGTCCCAATGAGCAGTTCTTC. Supplemented by reference TRBV19 and TRBJ2-1, the full variable domain reads DGGITQSPKYLFRKEGQNVTLSCEQNLNHDAMYWYRQDPGQGLRLIYYSQIVNDFQKGDIAEGYSVSREKKESFPLTVTSAQKNPTAFYLCASSIDLARVSPNEQFFGPGTRLTVL.

The chain combines TRBV7-3 with TRBJ2-2; possible D gene TRBD2, 6 bases. The germline CDR1 and CDR2 sequences are SGHTA and FQGTGA. This CDR3 comprises 19 residues. V was shortened by 2 bases and J by 1 base, with 20 bases between the two germline ends. CDR3 nucleotide sequence: TGTGCCAGCAGCTTACGTTCGGGGCCGGGGGTCCTGAACACCGGGGAGCTGTTTTTT. Translating gives CASSLRSGPGVLNTGELFF. Supplemented by reference TRBV7-3 and TRBJ2-2, the full variable domain reads GAGVSQTPSNKVTEKGKYVELRCDPISGHTALYWYRQSLGQGPEFLIYFQGTGAADDSGLPNDRFFAVRPEGSVSTLKIQRTERGDSAVYLCASSLRSGPGVLNTGELFFGEGSRLTVL.

V usage is TRBV19 and J usage is TRBJ2-2, with TRBD2 identical over 7 bases. CDR1 LNHDA and CDR2 SQIVND come from the germline V gene (reference sequence). The CDR3 consists of 15 residues. V dropped 7 bases and J dropped 3; count of bases not matched to a gene: 8. The CDR3 region has the DNA TGTGCCAGTACTATGGGCGGGAGATACACCGGGGAGCTGTTTTTT. Its translation: CASTMGGRYTGELFF.

V and J are TRBV5-1 and TRBJ1-1; D is possibly TRBD1 (6 bases). Looked up from germline, CDR1 is SGHRS and CDR2 is YFSETQ. Trimming pared 0 bases from V and 3 bases from J, leaving 9 bases between. The CDR3 has 14 residues. This CDR3 reads CASSLGGGYTEAFF. DNA of the CDR3: TGCGCCAGCAGCTTGGGAGGGGGGTACACTGAAGCTTTCTTT.